This T cell receptor beta chain was recovered during a study of blood T cells in healthy people across ages. Broader study findings: While age rose, TCR beta diversity per million T cells dropped in a roughly linear way.

A J-beta primer mix and a sample-barcoded 5' primer were used in a second PCR of about 7 to 12 cycles. Every cDNA was tagged by a template-switch adaptor with 12 random nucleotides. TCRdb called the 5' RACE reads again in MiXCR, with one record for every CDR3 protein. The sample has roughly 1,000,000 distinct CDR3 sequences; 20% to 25% are singletons. Total RNA was extracted at no less than 5 micrograms per sample. Points on this clonotype: Its antigen is undetermined.

The CDR3 spans 13 residues. Losses at the gene ends were 5 bases for V and 9 bases for J; bases not matched to a gene: 6. Germline V gene data show CDR1 as SGHVS and CDR2 as FQNEAQ. The sample was also reused in another study, on T cells of mothers and their children.

The source material was blood. The chain carries TRBV7-8 and TRBJ2-7; 11 bases map to TRBD2. The TCR comes from a girl aged 2-9 years in good health. This chain's CDR3 is CASSGPGTSGQYF. In nucleotides, the CDR3 is TGTGCCAGCAGCGGTCCCGGGACTAGCGGGCAGTACTTC.